The TCR beta chain described here comes from a study of T cells in Graves' hyperthyroidism and ophthalmopathy. Study in general: Peripheral blood collection took place at initial diagnosis, before any treatment. Study-level results: Most thyroid clonotypes expanded above 0.001 appeared in blood too.

This clonotype turned up a few times. Its antigen is not identified. Template material for amplifying TCR beta CDR3 regions consisted of RNA transcripts. During a first-round RT-PCR of the TCR CDR3, the HTBI primer set was used. TCRdb reanalysed the multiplex PCR reads using MiXCR and keeps one entry per CDR3 protein. The table lists roughly 630,000 distinct CDR3 sequences, around 14% of them singletons. When ophthalmopathy did not progress within 18 months, Graves' hyperthyroidism was considered stable. Patients with uncontrolled infections, other autoimmune diseases, pregnancy or lactation were excluded. The CDR3 sequence is 19 residues long. V shed 3 bases and J 3 bases; nucleotides not matched to a gene: 14. Germline V gene lookup returns CDR1 SGHVS and CDR2 FNYEAQ.

Source material: blood. V gene TRBV7-6 combines with J gene TRBJ2-2; 9 bases are shared with TRBD2. This TCR was sampled from a woman younger than 45 with Graves' hyperthyroidism. The CDR3 loop is CASSFFGLAGDLDTGELFF. CDR3 bases: TGTGCCAGCAGCTTTTTTGGATTAGCGGGAGATCTGGACACCGGGGAGCTGTTTTTT. The whole variable domain, filled in from reference TRBV7-6 and TRBJ2-2, reads GAGVSQSPRYKVTKRGQDVALRCDPISGHVSLYWYRQALGQGPEFLTYFNYEAQQDKSGLPNDRFSAERPEGSISTLTIQRTEQRDSAMYRCASSFFGLAGDLDTGELFFGEGSRLTVL.